This T cell receptor (beta chain) was captured in a study of blood T cell repertoires in COVID-19. Across the whole study: The cDNA or gDNA used as material had been derived from T cells, B-cell-depleted T cells, or PBMCs.

The junction had 4 bases not matched to a gene; V was cut back by 2 bases and J by 8 bases. The length of the CDR3 is 14 residues. CDR1 is SGHDT and CDR2 is YYEEEE in the germline V gene. In the source study's methods: Reference gene primer amplification in the assay estimated nucleated cell counts. This table comes from immunoSEQ multiplex PCR, and its TCRdb copy is limited to in-frame clones, with some not included. Clonal size and the V and J genes are those of that table, whereas D and trimming came from the DNA. The profile shows about 250,000 clones, roughly 89% of them singletons. The chain links TRBV5-6 to TRBJ1-6; 7 positions agree with TRBD1. The sequencing input was peripheral blood. The clonotype was recovered from a woman between 40 and 50 years old who had recovered from COVID-19. The CDR3 sequence: CASSFQGDYSPLHF. The CDR3 DNA reads as TGTGCCAGCAGCTTCCAGGGGGATTATTCACCCCTCCACTTT.